This T cell receptor (beta chain) was recovered during a study of blood T cell repertoires in COVID-19. Background on the study: Whether acute or convalescent, the COVID-19 samples came from the United States, Italy and Spain. Nucleic acid was either cDNA or gDNA, and it came from T cells, B-cell-depleted T cells, or PBMCs.

The repertoire was sequenced with immunoSEQ multiplex PCR; TCRdb's copy has only in-frame clones and lacks some. Among 260,000 or so clones listed, under 90% were seen once. CDR1 and CDR2 (germline): LNHDA, SQIVND (reference sequence). Trimming pared 7 bases from V and 4 bases from J, leaving 16 bases between. CDR3 size: 14 residues. This clonotype originated in a woman between 40 and 55 years old who had been exposed to COVID-19. The V and J genes are TRBV19 and TRBJ1-2; TRBD1 is a possible D gene (6 bases). The sequenced sample consisted of PBMCs or T cells enriched from blood (not recorded which). The CDR3 sequence: CASTMDSYFYGYTF. In DNA form, the CDR3 reads TGTGCCAGTACGATGGACAGTTATTTCTATGGCTACACCTTC.